The text below deals with one T cell receptor (beta chain). No cognate antigen has been identified for it. Base qualities are not at hand, and no much larger clone is one base apart. These data belong to a study of early stage breast cancer tumors (dated 2017 in TCRdb). Context from the whole study: Of the 15 or so invasive breast tumors, about a dozen were found to be estrogen receptor-positive, progesterone receptor-positive and HER2-negative. About 70% of the 12 ER+/PR+/HER2- tumors were invasive ductal carcinomas, while the other four were invasive lobular carcinomas. The samples as a whole yielded roughly 2,700,000 detected templates, corresponding to about 1.1 million unique clonotypes. On average, each sample had roughly 9.5-fold read coverage. General study outcomes and caveats: Bulk genomic DNA sequencing of unsorted cells missed chain pairing and functional markers such as CD4, CD8 and FOXP3. Because the cohort was small, a breakdown by tumor subtype could not be done. Enriched TCRB sequences shared across patients were mostly commonly generated sequences, unlikely to play an important role in the tumor microenvironment. Greater similarity was observed between blood and normal breast repertoires than between blood and tumor repertoires, and tumor was distinguished from normal in about 90% of the 16 patients when each tissue was compared with blood. Tumors showed about 2.5-fold higher T cell density and higher clonality than adjacent normal breast tissue.

Every sample was amplified as two independent genomic DNA replicates, using approximately 550 ng for blood and roughly 1.4 ug for tumor or normal breast. Following the manufacturer's instructions, the ImmunoSeq Intro kit was used to carry out TCRB sequencing on genomic DNA. The multiplex PCR ran for 30 to 35 cycles using proprietary primers and spike-in control sequences for absolute quantification. An 87-bp fragment spanning the CDR3 and flanking V and J genes was sequenced with single-end 150-bp reads. Seven samples, each with two replicates, were multiplexed per lane of an Illumina MiSeq using version 3.0 chemistry. Turning to the authors' computational methods: The vendor's proprietary pipeline processed the raw data and merged both replicates into a single result for each sample. Productive rearrangements sharing the V-gene family, CDR3 amino acid sequence and J-gene segment were defined as clonotypes. Clonality was computed as 1 minus the normalized Shannon entropy (Pielou evenness) of TCRB abundances. To estimate T cell density, the total number of templates was divided by the number of input cells, which was inferred from the amount of DNA input. Total repertoire diversity and clonality were estimated with Recon using default parameters. Clonotypes with over 0.1% abundance in tumor and at least 32-fold higher abundance in tumor than in normal breast were defined as tumor-enriched. Entries here come from immuneACCESS through TCRdb and include only in-frame sequences with V and J called. Some clones fail to appear in such tables; in the studies checked, an unresolved V gene covers under half of the shortfall, and the cause of the remainder is unknown. V and J calls and clone size follow that table, whereas D and trimming were derived from the DNA. Here the sample has 60,000 to 75,000 clones; approximately 80% occur a single time. The ten largest clones capture about 4.8% of the sample.

The germline V gene (reference sequence) yields SGHNT for CDR1 and YYREEE for CDR2. The germline V end is reduced by 4 bases and the J end by 5 bases; junction bases left unmatched: 5. Including the terminal cysteine and phenylalanine, the CDR3 comprises 14 residues. The CDR3 DNA has 42 bases and is translated from base 1. The study profiled bulk TCR beta-chain repertoires in matched peripheral blood, tumor and adjacent normal breast tissue taken from around 15 patients with early-stage breast cancer. Before surgery, whole blood (roughly 4.5-11 mL) was collected into EDTA tubes and processed within 2 hours. Peripheral blood mononuclear cells were isolated by Ficoll-Paque centrifugation in SepMate-50 tubes. For storage in liquid nitrogen, PBMCs were cryopreserved as aliquots of about 2 to 4 million cells in roughly 90% FBS with 10% DMSO. The Qiagen AllPrep DNA/RNA Mini kit was used for genomic DNA extraction.

The source material was blood. The TCR sequence derives from a person aged 35-55 years with breast cancer. The chain couples TRBV5-4 to TRBJ1-3, with TRBD1 matching 8 junction bases. The DNA is TGTGCCAGCAGCAAACAGGGGGTGAGAAACACCATATATTTT. The resulting protein is CASSKQGVRNTIYF.